This T cell receptor beta chain was captured by sequencing in a study of T-cell memory formation after mild COVID-19. General study points: CD4+ clones that contracted lay mainly in CM and EM; CD8+ ones lay in EMRA. Clones that shrank (day 15 to 85) were balanced CD4/CD8, whereas later expanders leaned CD4+. Pre-infection memory contained some responding clones, which suggested that cross-reactive memory had joined.

This clonotype was detected only a few times. Its antigen is undetermined. Via MiXCR, TCRdb re-called the 5' RACE reads, giving one row per CDR3 protein. Of fewer than 350,000 distinct CDR3 sequences listed, about 20% are singletons. The CDR3 has 15 amino acids. CDR1 is KGHDR and CDR2 is SFDVKD in the germline V gene. Trimming pared 4 bases from V and 1 base from J, leaving 11 bases between. The receptor's source is a man aged 18 to 35 who had mild COVID-19 (a few samples of this study predate the infection). Cell type and time point are not known. The chain uses TRBV24-1 and TRBJ2-3; D may be TRBD2 (5 bases). Input material: PBMCs or a T cell subset sorted from them (not recorded which). The CDR3 region has the DNA TGTGCCACCAGTGACCTTGTCGGGGGCACAGATACGCAGTATTTT. Translation gives CATSDLVGGTDTQYF.